This entry is about one T cell receptor (beta chain). This clonotype was seen ten or more times. The clone's antigen remains unknown. The record has no base qualities; no much larger clone is one base away. For repertoire sequencing, the TCR beta CDR3 regions were amplified from RNA transcripts. The first round of RT-PCR was done with HTBI primers and the Qiagen OneStep RT-PCR kit, and was followed by a second round of multiplex PCR, then size selection and purification. Sequencing of the libraries was carried out on an Illumina HiSeq2000 in paired-end mode with 100 bp reads. Per the original workflow: Reads were processed with SOAPnuke, discarding reads with adapters, uncalled bases, mean Phred below 15, or no exact constant-primer or identifier match. COPE v1.2.5 was used to merge the high-quality paired reads. Unique nucleotide sequences were defined as clonotypes and aligned to IMGT TRB V, D and J references using MiTCR v1.1. The analysis was limited to V-J combinations with a frequency above 0.0001, which together covered around 99% of the repertoires. For each V-J combination, a TCR clonal expansion and chaos score was defined as F50 clonal expansion divided by the chaos observed in the TCRdist matrix. Welch's t-statistics and random forest were used to narrow the features down to 10 to 15 V-J combinations, which were then fed into a naive Bayes classifier. Thyroid-blood repertoire similarity was quantified with the Morisita-Horn index. TCRdb redid the processing of the public reads, applying fastp at Q25 and MiXCR, and retained in-frame beta chains. Each entry merges the rows of one CDR3 protein and shows their most common DNA and genes. These V and J calls originate from TCRdb's pipeline instead of the authors' own analysis. The sample data list 300,000 to 350,000 distinct CDR3 sequences, and 17% of these were observed just once. Approximately 13% of the sample rests with the top ten.

Patients with ophthalmopathy had moderately to severely active disease, with a Clinical Activity Score of 3 or more, a NOSPECS grade of 4 or more, and a disease duration of less than 3 months. Anyone with other autoimmune diseases, uncontrolled infections, pregnancy or lactation was excluded from the study. Diagnosis was based on clinical symptoms, serum thyroxine, TRAb, thyroid ultrasound and orbital computed tomography. Ficoll-Paque density gradient centrifugation was used to isolate PBMCs from around 10 ml of fresh peripheral blood. Total RNA was extracted using Trizol reagent, and RNA quality was checked on an Agilent 2100 Bioanalyzer. These data belong to a study of Graves' ophthalmopathy and Graves' hyperthyroidism (dated by TCRdb to between 2018 and 2020). For the wider study: Peripheral blood samples were taken at the time of initial diagnosis, before any treatment was given. TCR beta repertoire signatures were used to distinguish Graves' ophthalmopathy from Graves' hyperthyroidism and to predict progression to ophthalmopathy. An independent validation cohort comprised some 19 hyperthyroidism patients and around 16 patients who later progressed from hyperthyroidism to ophthalmopathy. To explore V-J signatures distinguishing ophthalmopathy from hyperthyroidism, a discovery set of about a hundred patients (more than 40 ophthalmopathy, some 55 stable hyperthyroidism) was enrolled. In six hyperthyroidism patients, T-cell repertoires of thyroid tissue and blood were compared. In total, 120 to 150 blood samples were TCR-sequenced: 43 ophthalmopathy, under 80 hyperthyroidism and approximately 17 hyperthyroidism-to-ophthalmopathy patients. Following sampling, methimazole starting at 30 mg daily was administered to hyperthyroidism patients, and high-dose intravenous methylprednisolone was administered to ophthalmopathy patients. What the authors observed across the whole study: In validation, the model predicted ophthalmopathy progression with about 71% sensitivity and about 73% specificity; around twelve predicted patients were CT-confirmed with GO in a median of around 6 months. No statistical method was used to predetermine the sample size, and group allocation was not hidden from the investigators. In cross-validation, the 13-signature model distinguished ophthalmopathy from stable hyperthyroidism with about 87% sensitivity and almost 83% specificity, and in the test set the corresponding values were approximately 80% and 68%. Most expanded thyroid clonotypes with frequency above 0.001 were also detected in blood, suggesting blood repertoires may reflect the thyroid immune response.

The CDR3 runs 11 residues from the cysteine to the phenylalanine. CDR3 DNA only is kept here, 33 bases in frame from base 1. CDR1 and CDR2 are read off the germline V gene as SQVTM and ANQGSEA. V gives up 6 bases and J gives up 2 bases, and the segment between their germline ends measures 7 bases. The receptor chain draws on TRBV29-1 and TRBJ1-2, with the D gene not confidently named. The clonotype originates from an adult man with Graves' ophthalmopathy. Sequencing was performed on peripheral blood. The CDR3 amino acid sequence is: CSVMTNYGYTF. The sequence in DNA is TGCAGCGTCATGACAAACTATGGCTACACCTTC.